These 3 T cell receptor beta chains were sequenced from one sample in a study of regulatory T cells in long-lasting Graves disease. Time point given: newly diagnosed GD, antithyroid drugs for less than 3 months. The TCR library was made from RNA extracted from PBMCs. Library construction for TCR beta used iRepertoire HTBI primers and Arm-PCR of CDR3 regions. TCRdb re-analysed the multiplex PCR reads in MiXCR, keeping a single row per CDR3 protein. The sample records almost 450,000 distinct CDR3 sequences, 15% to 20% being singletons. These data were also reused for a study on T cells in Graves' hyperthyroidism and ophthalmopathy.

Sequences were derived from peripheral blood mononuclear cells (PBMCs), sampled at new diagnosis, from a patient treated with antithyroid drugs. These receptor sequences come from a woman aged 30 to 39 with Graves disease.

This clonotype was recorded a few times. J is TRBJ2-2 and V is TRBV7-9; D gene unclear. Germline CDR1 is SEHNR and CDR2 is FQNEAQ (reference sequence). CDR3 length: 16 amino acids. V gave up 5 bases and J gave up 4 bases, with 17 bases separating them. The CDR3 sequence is CASSRLTSPGTGELFF. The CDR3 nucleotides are TGTGCCAGCAGCCGACTGACGTCCCCGGGCACCGGGGAGCTGTTTTTT.

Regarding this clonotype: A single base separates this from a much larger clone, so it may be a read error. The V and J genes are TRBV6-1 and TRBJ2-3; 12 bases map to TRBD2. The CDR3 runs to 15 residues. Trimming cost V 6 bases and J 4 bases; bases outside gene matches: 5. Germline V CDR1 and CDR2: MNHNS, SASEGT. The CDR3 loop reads CASSLTSGGPDTQYF. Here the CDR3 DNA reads TGTGCCAGCAGCCTGACTAGCGGGGGACCAGATACGCAGTATTTT.

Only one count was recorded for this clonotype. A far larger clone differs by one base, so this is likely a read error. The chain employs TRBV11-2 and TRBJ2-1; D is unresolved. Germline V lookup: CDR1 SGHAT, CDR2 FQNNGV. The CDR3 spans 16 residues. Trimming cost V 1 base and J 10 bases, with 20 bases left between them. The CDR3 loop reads CASSLVATAVSGEQFF. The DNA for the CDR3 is TGTGCCAGCAGCTTAGTGGCGACTGCGGTTTCGGGCGAGCAGTTCTTC.